The sequence of this TCR beta chain was determined in a study of Ad26.COV2.S vaccination and SARS-CoV-2 variants. Study at large: Donor was assigned to the Ad26.COV2.S arm of trial COV1001. Each vaccinee took Ad26.COV2.S intramuscularly, once or twice 56 days apart.

The treatment here: some 20 received Ad26.COV2.S at low or high dose, single or two shots; about 5 received placebo; per-sample allocation not given. After the first vaccine or placebo injection, samples were drawn on day 63. Clones were sequenced by immunoSEQ multiplex PCR, and TCRdb holds only the in-frame ones, with some missing. The sample yields fewer than 400,000 clones, approximately 86% seen once. This clone was counted between two and nine times. Its antigen is as yet unknown. Overall study results and limits: The analyses of TCR breadth and depth may have understated the size of total T cell responses.

Trimming pared 3 bases from V and 0 bases from J, leaving 13 bases between. The CDR3 covers 15 residues. Germline V gene sequence: CDR1 SGDLS, CDR2 YYNGEE. The chain employs TRBV9 and TRBJ2-7, with D possibly matching TRBD1 (6 bases). The source material was peripheral blood, sampled in a trial of Ad26.COV2.S vaccine versus placebo. The origin of this receptor is a person aged 18-60 years who received the Ad26.COV2.S COVID-19 vaccine or a placebo. Written as DNA, the CDR3 is TGTGCCAGCAGCGCCTCACAGGGCGTCTCCTACGAGCAGTACTTC. Protein: CASSASQGVSYEQYF.